This T cell receptor (beta chain) was sequenced during a study of Tregs in tolerant kidney transplant recipients. General study results and limits: Biological reproducibility was not directly addressed, but technical replication error appeared minimal. For some patients, primers changed over time, blocking nucleotide-level comparison.

Regulatory T cells were sorted from thawed PBMCs rested overnight at 37°C with approximately 210 IU/ml IL-2. The repertoire was sequenced with immunoSEQ multiplex PCR; TCRdb's copy has only in-frame clones and lacks some. The sample lists some 74,000 clones; 91% were seen once. A remark on this clone: The antigen is not known.

The clonotype comes from a human donor who received a combined kidney and bone marrow transplant. Sequencing used Tregs from blood, obtained before the transplant.

In DNA, the CDR3 is TGTGCCAGCAACGTCTTAGGGGGCACCGGGGAGCTGTTTTTT. Protein product: CASNVLGGTGELFF. This chain joins TRBV19 and TRBJ2-2; tentatively, D is TRBD1 (6 bases). The CDR3 totals 14 residues. Germline V gene data show CDR1 as LNHDA and CDR2 as SQIVND (reference sequence). V lost 9 bases and J lost 4, with 15 bases in between.